A selection of T cell receptor beta chains follows, all from one sample in a study of tumor and adjacent non-tumor tissue in lung cancer. Using its own MiXCR run on the multiplex PCR reads, TCRdb lists one record per CDR3 protein. Of 90,000 to 100,000 distinct CDR3 sequences listed, about 80% were seen once; the top ten hold about 31%. Sequencing input: distant non-tumor lung tissue. All receptors come from a man in his sixties with small cell lung cancer. CDR3s include the opening cysteine and the closing phenylalanine or tryptophan. The order of the fields is D gene, V gene, clone size, J gene, CDR3 protein, CDR3 DNA. A D gene is named only where the DNA matches it firmly. Some rows have no size entry. The others give once, few or many, or a class for an expanded clone.

d_call: .
v_call: TRBV12-3/TRBV12-4
clone_size: .
j_call: TRBJ2-3
cdr3_aa: CANSQTDTQYF
cdr3_nt: TGTGCCAACAGTCAAACAGATACGCAGTATTTT

d_call: .
v_call: TRBV5-1
clone_size: few
j_call: TRBJ2-7
cdr3_aa: CASTSADSSYEQYF
cdr3_nt: TGCGCCAGCACTTCCGCAGACTCTTCCTACGAGCAGTACTTC

d_call: TRBD2
v_call: TRBV6-6
clone_size: .
j_call: TRBJ2-2
cdr3_aa: CASSTPRGGPCGELFF
cdr3_nt: TGTGCCAGCAGTACCCCGAGGGGAGGGCCCTGCGGGGAGCTGTTTTTT

d_call: TRBD1
v_call: TRBV4-2
clone_size: .
j_call: TRBJ2-2
cdr3_aa: CASSPYGTGCTGELFF
cdr3_nt: TGTGCTAGCAGCCCTTATGGGACAGGGTGCACCGGGGAGCTGTTTTTT

d_call: .
v_call: TRBV29-1
clone_size: .
j_call: TRBJ2-1
cdr3_aa: CSVVLLVAGYNEQFF
cdr3_nt: TGCAGCGTCGTTTTACTAGTGGCAGGGTACAATGAGCAGTTCTTC

d_call: .
v_call: TRBV11-3
clone_size: .
j_call: TRBJ2-3
cdr3_aa: CISSLEGIGDTQYF
cdr3_nt: TGTATCAGCAGCTTAGAGGGGATAGGAGATACGCAGTATTTT

d_call: .
v_call: TRBV11-3
clone_size: once
j_call: TRBJ2-1
cdr3_aa: CASSSNAECPYNEQLF
cdr3_nt: TGTGCCAGCAGCTCAAACGCGGAATGCCCCTACAATGAGCAGCTCTTC

d_call: .
v_call: TRBV11-3
clone_size: .
j_call: TRBJ2-5
cdr3_aa: CASSPGRAEETRYF
cdr3_nt: TGTGCCAGCAGTCCGGGACGAGCGGAAGAGACCCGGTACTTC

d_call: .
v_call: TRBV29-1
clone_size: .
j_call: TRBJ2-1
cdr3_aa: CSVESQDAPGEQFF
cdr3_nt: TGCAGCGTTGAGTCCCAGGACGCCCCCGGTGAGCAGTTCTTC

d_call: .
v_call: TRBV28
clone_size: .
j_call: TRBJ1-4
cdr3_aa: CTSGKFNEKLFF
cdr3_nt: TGTACCAGCGGAAAGTTTAATGAAAAACTGTTTTTT

d_call: .
v_call: TRBV5-4
clone_size: .
j_call: TRBJ2-2
cdr3_aa: CASSPDYISWELFF
cdr3_nt: TGTGCCAGCAGCCCGGACTACATTTCGTGGGAGCTGTTTTTT

d_call: .
v_call: TRBV6-5
clone_size: .
j_call: TRBJ1-5
cdr3_aa: CASSYYPPRGFRTQHF
cdr3_nt: TGTGCCAGCAGTTACTACCCACCTAGGGGGTTCAGGACCCAGCATTTT

d_call: .
v_call: TRBV29-1
clone_size: .
j_call: TRBJ2-5
cdr3_aa: CSVGFGGRDTQYF
cdr3_nt: TGTAGCGTTGGGTTCGGAGGACGAGATACCCAGTACTTC

d_call: TRBD2
v_call: TRBV11-1
clone_size: .
j_call: TRBJ2-1
cdr3_aa: CASNSESRTSGSGNEQFF
cdr3_nt: TGTGCCAGTAACTCAGAATCGAGGACTAGCGGGAGTGGTAATGAACAGTTCTTC

d_call: .
v_call: TRBV5-4
clone_size: .
j_call: TRBJ2-1
cdr3_aa: CVSGTGTSLENEQFF
cdr3_nt: TGTGTCAGCGGAACCGGGACTTCCCTCGAGAATGAGCAGTTCTTC

d_call: .
v_call: TRBV12-3/TRBV12-4
clone_size: many
j_call: TRBJ1-1
cdr3_aa: CASSLGETEAFF
cdr3_nt: TGTGCCAGCAGTTTGGGTGAGACTGAAGCTTTCTTT

d_call: TRBD2
v_call: TRBV6-2/TRBV6-3
clone_size: .
j_call: TRBJ2-3
cdr3_aa: CASSDDGLLAGLTDTQYF
cdr3_nt: TGTGCCAGCAGTGACGATGGGTTACTAGCGGGGCTCACAGATACGCAGTATTTT

d_call: .
v_call: TRBV6-1
clone_size: .
j_call: TRBJ2-1
cdr3_aa: CASHPWQDSYYEQFF
cdr3_nt: TGTGCCAGCCACCCTTGGCAGGACTCCTACTATGAGCAGTTCTTC

d_call: TRBD2
v_call: TRBV11-3
clone_size: .
j_call: TRBJ2-3
cdr3_aa: CASSSGTSISVTQYF
cdr3_nt: TGTGCCAGCAGCTCCGGGACTAGTATTTCCGTTACGCAATATTTT

d_call: .
v_call: TRBV6-5
clone_size: .
j_call: TRBJ2-1
cdr3_aa: CASSLDSPPYEQSF
cdr3_nt: TGTGCCAGCAGTTTGGACTCCCCCCCTTATGAGCAGTCCTTC

d_call: TRBD2
v_call: TRBV5-6
clone_size: .
j_call: TRBJ2-3
cdr3_aa: CTSSAGSSGRSDTQYF
cdr3_nt: TGTACCAGCAGCGCCGGGTCTAGCGGGAGATCAGATACGCAGTATTTT

d_call: .
v_call: TRBV5-4
clone_size: .
j_call: TRBJ1-4
cdr3_aa: CASSFGSGDGTDEKLFF
cdr3_nt: TGTGCCAGCAGCTTCGGGTCTGGGGATGGGACTGATGAAAAACTGTTTTTT

d_call: .
v_call: TRBV7-8
clone_size: .
j_call: TRBJ2-3
cdr3_aa: CACSLGWDGTDTQYF
cdr3_nt: TGTGCCTGCAGCTTAGGCTGGGACGGCACAGATACGCAGTATTTT

d_call: TRBD2
v_call: TRBV6-2/TRBV6-3
clone_size: .
j_call: TRBJ2-3
cdr3_aa: CVSSYSLAGRRANTQYF
cdr3_nt: TGTGTCAGCAGTTACTCCCTAGCGGGAAGGCGGGCAAATACGCAGTATTTT

d_call: TRBD2
v_call: TRBV20-1
clone_size: many
j_call: TRBJ2-5
cdr3_aa: CSAPGGRELETQYF
cdr3_nt: TGCAGTGCCCCGGGGGGGCGGGAGTTGGAGACCCAGTACTTC

d_call: TRBD2
v_call: TRBV5-4
clone_size: .
j_call: TRBJ2-3
cdr3_aa: CAGKTGGTDTQYF
cdr3_nt: TGTGCCGGGAAGACGGGGGGAACAGATACGCAGTATTTT

d_call: .
v_call: TRBV24-1
clone_size: few
j_call: TRBJ2-3
cdr3_aa: CATSDPLTPDTHYF
cdr3_nt: TGTGCCACCAGTGATCCCTTAACACCAGATACGCATTATTTT

d_call: TRBD2
v_call: TRBV5-1
clone_size: few
j_call: TRBJ2-7
cdr3_aa: CASSPVIGGEQYF
cdr3_nt: TGCGCCAGCAGCCCTGTAATCGGGGGGGAGCAGTACTTC

d_call: .
v_call: TRBV11-2
clone_size: .
j_call: TRBJ2-1
cdr3_aa: CASTLEAAGLVIF
cdr3_nt: TGTGCCAGCACCTTAGAGGCGGCGGGCCTAGTGATCTTC

d_call: .
v_call: TRBV24-1
clone_size: once
j_call: TRBJ2-1
cdr3_aa: CATSGLANPYNEQFF
cdr3_nt: TGTGCCACCAGTGGATTGGCTAACCCCTACAATGAGCAGTTCTTC

d_call: TRBD1
v_call: TRBV20-1
clone_size: .
j_call: TRBJ1-4
cdr3_aa: CNVSYRGTNEKLFF
cdr3_nt: TGCAATGTTAGTTACAGGGGGACTAATGAAAAACTGTTTTTT

d_call: TRBD2
v_call: TRBV6-2/TRBV6-3
clone_size: .
j_call: TRBJ2-7
cdr3_aa: CANEVAGAPMEQYF
cdr3_nt: TGTGCCAACGAGGTAGCGGGAGCCCCTATGGAGCAGTACTTC

d_call: .
v_call: TRBV4-2
clone_size: .
j_call: TRBJ2-2
cdr3_aa: CATSQDLSANTGGLFF
cdr3_nt: TGTGCCACCAGCCAAGATTTGAGTGCCAACACCGGGGGGCTGTTTTTT

d_call: TRBD2
v_call: TRBV6-5
clone_size: .
j_call: TRBJ2-1
cdr3_aa: CATTKASGIDYNEQFF
cdr3_nt: TGTGCCACGACTAAGGCAAGCGGGATCGACTACAATGAGCAGTTCTTT

d_call: .
v_call: TRBV5-6
clone_size: .
j_call: TRBJ2-7
cdr3_aa: CAGSRGVWALTYEQYF
cdr3_nt: TGTGCCGGCAGCAGGGGGGTATGGGCCCTAACCTACGAGCAATACTTC

d_call: .
v_call: TRBV5-1
clone_size: .
j_call: TRBJ2-1
cdr3_aa: CASGDLVNAYNEQFF
cdr3_nt: TGCGCCAGCGGAGATCTAGTGAATGCCTACAATGAGCAGTTCTTC

d_call: TRBD1
v_call: TRBV29-1
clone_size: .
j_call: TRBJ1-1
cdr3_aa: CSVGSGGEVRGEAFF
cdr3_nt: TGCAGCGTTGGTTCAGGGGGCGAGGTACGCGGTGAAGCTTTCTTT

d_call: TRBD2
v_call: TRBV11-2
clone_size: .
j_call: TRBJ2-1
cdr3_aa: CVSSPGLAGDNEQFF
cdr3_nt: TGTGTCAGCAGTCCGGGACTAGCGGGAGACAATGAGCAGTTCTTC

d_call: TRBD1
v_call: TRBV5-4
clone_size: many
j_call: TRBJ2-1
cdr3_aa: CASSPRDREWDEQFF
cdr3_nt: TGTGCCAGCAGCCCCCGGGACAGGGAATGGGATGAGCAGTTCTTC

d_call: TRBD2
v_call: TRBV12-3/TRBV12-4
clone_size: .
j_call: TRBJ2-1
cdr3_aa: CASNSTSGTYNEQIF
cdr3_nt: TGTGCCAGCAATTCTACTAGCGGGACCTACAATGAGCAGATCTTC

d_call: .
v_call: TRBV10-2
clone_size: .
j_call: TRBJ2-7
cdr3_aa: CASNERGGSNYEQYF
cdr3_nt: TGCGCCAGCAATGAGAGGGGGGGAAGCAACTACGAGCAGTATTTC

d_call: .
v_call: TRBV5-6
clone_size: .
j_call: TRBJ2-6
cdr3_aa: CASSLGSGANDLTF
cdr3_nt: TGTGCCAGCAGCTTGGGCTCGGGGGCCAACGACCTGACTTTC

d_call: .
v_call: TRBV5-1
clone_size: once
j_call: TRBJ2-5
cdr3_aa: CASSQGQETQYF
cdr3_nt: TGCGCCAGCAGTCAGGGGCAAGAGACCCAGTACTTC

d_call: TRBD2
v_call: TRBV20-1
clone_size: .
j_call: TRBJ2-1
cdr3_aa: CSARGILAGVYEQFF
cdr3_nt: TGCAGCGCTAGAGGTATACTAGCGGGAGTTTACGAGCAGTTTTTC

d_call: .
v_call: TRBV4-1
clone_size: .
j_call: TRBJ1-5
cdr3_aa: CASSQRLSHPQHF
cdr3_nt: TGCGCCAGCAGCCAGAGGTTGTCTCATCCCCAGCATTTT

d_call: TRBD1
v_call: TRBV5-4
clone_size: .
j_call: TRBJ1-1
cdr3_aa: CVSSHGQGVAEAFF
cdr3_nt: TGTGTCAGCAGCCATGGACAGGGGGTTGCTGAAGCTTTCTTT

d_call: TRBD2
v_call: TRBV11-2
clone_size: .
j_call: TRBJ2-1
cdr3_aa: CTSSLALLAGDNEQFF
cdr3_nt: TGTACCAGCAGTTTAGCTTTACTAGCGGGAGATAATGAGCAGTTCTTC

d_call: TRBD1
v_call: TRBV10-2
clone_size: .
j_call: TRBJ2-5
cdr3_aa: CASAPPRGQGPSQEIQYF
cdr3_nt: TGCGCCAGCGCACCTCCCCGGGGACAGGGGCCCTCACAAGAGATCCAGTACTTC

d_call: TRBD1
v_call: TRBV6-2/TRBV6-3
clone_size: .
j_call: TRBJ2-3
cdr3_aa: CASSYLLTDRAADTQYF
cdr3_nt: TGTGCCAGCAGCTACCTCTTAACGGACAGGGCGGCAGATACGCAGTATTTT

d_call: .
v_call: TRBV5-6
clone_size: .
j_call: TRBJ2-7
cdr3_aa: CANSLRQVNPEQYF
cdr3_nt: TGTGCCAACAGCTTGAGGCAGGTCAATCCCGAGCAGTACTTC

d_call: .
v_call: TRBV29-1
clone_size: .
j_call: TRBJ1-1
cdr3_aa: CSAIVRQTEAFF
cdr3_nt: TGCAGCGCTATAGTCCGACAGACCGAAGCTTTCTTT

d_call: .
v_call: TRBV20-1
clone_size: .
j_call: TRBJ2-5
cdr3_aa: CSAIASQETQYF
cdr3_nt: TGCAGTGCTATTGCTTCTCAGGAGACCCAGTACTTC